The present T cell receptor beta chain was sequenced within a study of blood T cell repertoires in COVID-19. This CDR3 has 15 amino acids. V dropped 6 bases and J dropped 3 bases, with 17 bases sitting between them. The germline V gene has CDR1 MNHEY and CDR2 SVGAGI. Assay used: immunoSEQ multiplex PCR; TCRdb lists only in-frame clones, some missing. The data show 200,000 to 250,000 clones, around nine tenths seen once. This clone has a handful of counts. The TCR comes from a woman between 25 and 40 years old who had been exposed to COVID-19. The chain uses TRBV6-5 and TRBJ1-2; D is ambiguous. Input material: PBMCs or T cells enriched from blood (not recorded which). CDR3 sequence reads: CASRSYASSDYGYTF. CDR3 sequence (DNA): TGTGCCAGCAGATCGTACGCAAGCTCGGACTATGGCTACACCTTC.